This entry lists 18 T cell receptor beta chains sequenced from one sample in a study of radiation and T cells in renal cell carcinoma (dated by TCRdb to the early 2020s). Libraries were constructed by the immunoSEQ multiplex PCR assay. Sourced from immuneACCESS, this table was stored by TCRdb with only in-frame sequences that have V and J called. A share of the clones is absent; for the studies checked, an unresolved V gene accounts for under half, and the remainder has no known explanation. The sample has 20,000 to 25,000 clones on record, over 70% of them singletons. The top ten constitute 35% to 45% of the sample. The time point tag for this specimen amounts to: baseline pretreatment blood. What this sample's treatment or condition label stands for: 15 Gy SBRT to primary tumor, nephrectomy 4 weeks later. Sample: blood, taken from a patient whose treatment included radiotherapy and nephrectomy. These receptors originate from a man aged 60-69 years with renal cell carcinoma.

V usage is TRBV6-1 and J usage is TRBJ1-4; D perhaps matches TRBD1 (5 bases). V shed 9 bases and J shed 4 bases, with 9 bases lying between them. The CDR3 is 12 residues long. Germline V gives CDR1 MNHNS, CDR2 SASEGT. DNA of the CDR3: TGTGCCAGTGGGGGTCATAATGAAAAACTGTTTTTT. Amino acid sequence: CASGGHNEKLFF.

V and J are TRBV9 and TRBJ2-7, with 7 bases that match TRBD1. The germline gives CDR1 SGDLS, CDR2 YYNGEE. This CDR3 is built from 14 residues. The V and J ends lost 3 bases and 4 bases, in that order; junction bases with no gene match: 7. The CDR3 DNA reads TGTGCCAGCAGCGCGCCGGGACAGCCATACGAGCAGTACTTC. This gives the protein CASSAPGQPYEQYF.

This rearrangement joins TRBV5-6 to TRBJ2-5; no clear D gene. This CDR3 comprises 13 residues. Trimming stripped 6 bases from V and 0 bases from J, with 9 bases between. Germline values: CDR1 SGHDT, CDR2 YYEEEE. CDR3 DNA: TGTGCCAGCACTGACGCGTACCAAGAGACCCAGTACTTC. Residues: CASTDAYQETQYF. Combining the CDR3 with reference TRBV5-6 and TRBJ2-5 gives the whole variable domain DAGVTQSPTHLIKTRGQQVTLRCSPKSGHDTVSWYQQALGQGPQFIFQYYEEEERQRGNFPDRFSGHQFPNYSSELNVNALLLGDSALYLCASTDAYQETQYFGPGTRLLVL.

V and J are TRBV10-3 and TRBJ1-3; D is ambiguous. This CDR3 is built from 15 residues. The ends were cut back, 0 bases at V and 7 bases at J, with 13 bases in the middle. Germline CDR1 reads ENHRY; CDR2 reads SYGVKD. CDR3 protein: CAISESGADRNTIYF. In nucleotides, the CDR3 is TGTGCCATCAGTGAGTCGGGTGCAGACCGGAACACCATATATTTT.

The genes are TRBV13 and TRBJ1-5, with TRBD1 as a possible D gene (6 bases). V lost 7 bases and J 6 bases, leaving 25 bases between the germline ends. The V gene's germline CDR1 is PRHDT and CDR2 FYEKMQ (reference sequence). This CDR3 contains 17 residues. CDR3 amino acids: CASTDPRGRRVGQPQHF. In nucleotides, the CDR3 is TGTGCCAGCACAGACCCCCGGGGGCGCCGGGTCGGTCAGCCCCAGCATTTT.

To note about this clone: The same CDR3 is also encoded by other DNA sequences in this sample. The chain uses TRBV19 and TRBJ2-1, with 10 bases matching TRBD2. CDR3 length equals 16 residues. From germline, CDR1 is LNHDA and CDR2 SQIVND (reference sequence). The junction had 6 bases not matched to a gene; V was cut back by 5 bases and J by 2 bases. The CDR3 sequence: CASSLSSGSPYNEQFF. The DNA for the CDR3 is TGTGCCAGTAGTCTCTCTAGCGGGAGTCCCTACAATGAGCAGTTCTTC.

CDR3 region: CASSWIEQFF. DNA of the CDR3: TGTGCCAGCAGTTGGATTGAGCAGTTCTTC. The rearrangement uses TRBV7-9 and TRBJ2-1, with unresolved D. V lost 6 bases and J 9 bases, leaving 6 bases between the germline ends. This CDR3 comprises 10 residues. CDR1 SEHNR and CDR2 FQNEAQ come from the germline V gene (reference sequence).

The chain couples TRBV5-6 to TRBJ2-3; D is uncertain. Looked up from germline, CDR1 is SGHDT and CDR2 is YYEEEE. This CDR3 has 13 amino acids. The ends were cut back, 0 bases at V and 8 bases at J, with 10 bases in the middle. The CDR3 coding sequence is TGTGCCAGCAGCTTGGCCGAAGGCGGTACGCAGTATTTT. Protein product: CASSLAEGGTQYF.

The J gene is TRBJ1-4, the V gene TRBV27; 7 bases are shared with TRBD1. The CDR3 has 14 residues. V shed 6 bases, J shed 3 bases, and the junction held 4 bases outside the gene matches. Germline V CDR1 and CDR2: MNHEY, SMNVEV (reference sequence). The CDR3 DNA reads as TGTGCCAGCAGCCGTACAGGGGCTAATGAAAAACTGTTTTTT. Translating it yields CASSRTGANEKLFF.

The table lists this clone with many counts. V usage is TRBV7-9 and J usage is TRBJ2-2, with a tentative D call TRBD1 (6 bases). CDR1 SEHNR and CDR2 FQNEAQ come from the germline V gene (reference sequence). The CDR3 extends over 16 amino acids. V was pared by 5 bases and J by 6 bases, with 19 bases between. The CDR3 spells CASSTVRQGFAGELFF. CDR3 coding DNA: TGTGCCAGCAGCACCGTTCGGCAGGGGTTCGCCGGGGAGCTGTTTTTT. The full variable domain, with the rest looked up from reference TRBV7-9 and TRBJ2-2, is DTGVSQNPRHKITKRGQNVTFRCDPISEHNRLYWYRQTLGQGPEFLTYFQNEAQLEKSRLLSDRFSAERPKGSFSTLEIQRTEQGDSAMYLCASSTVRQGFAGELFFGEGSRLTVL.

This clone is deemed large. The chain carries TRBV10-3 and TRBJ1-4; D not certain. The ends were cut back, 3 bases at V and 7 bases at J, with 18 bases in the middle. The germline gives CDR1 ENHRY, CDR2 SYGVKD. The CDR3 has 16 amino acids. CDR3 sequence reads: CAISDVSQVEGEKLFF. The CDR3 nucleotides are TGTGCCATCAGTGACGTCTCGCAGGTTGAGGGTGAAAAACTGTTTTTT.

The chain carries TRBV5-6 and TRBJ2-1, with D possibly called TRBD1 or TRBD2 (5 bases each). The CDR3 runs 13 residues. Trimming took 6 bases from V and 4 from J, leaving 11 bases between them. CDR1 and CDR2 (germline): SGHDT, YYEEEE. CDR3 DNA: TGTGCCAGCACCCGGGGCGCTTACAATGAGCAGTTCTTC. Residues: CASTRGAYNEQFF.

This clone was seen more than once but under ten times. Relative to the germline gene, one junction end is altered; a read error may explain this. The chain joins TRBV7-7 to TRBJ2-5, with a weak D call TRBD2 (6 bases). CDR3 length: 14 amino acids. Per germline, CDR1 SSHAT and CDR2 FNYEAQ (reference sequence). As DNA, the CDR3 is TGTGCTAGCAGCTCGGGAGCGGACCAAGAGACCCAGTACTTC. Translating gives CASSSGADQETQYF.

The gene calls are TRBV9 and TRBJ2-7, with 9 positions matching TRBD1. CDR3 length: 16 amino acids. Germline values: CDR1 SGDLS, CDR2 YYNGEE. Germline trimming cut 4 bases from V and 2 bases from J; bases unmatched to any gene: 10. Here the CDR3 reads CASSNHDRGLPYEQYF. The CDR3 bases are TGTGCCAGCAGCAACCACGACAGGGGGTTACCCTACGAGCAGTACTTC. Together with reference TRBV9 and TRBJ2-7, the CDR3 gives the full variable domain: DSGVTQTPKHLITATGQRVTLRCSPRSGDLSVYWYQQSLDQGLQFLIQYYNGEERAKGNILERFSAQQFPDLHSELNLSSLELGDSALYFCASSNHDRGLPYEQYFGPGTRLTVT.

The rearrangement links TRBV4-3 to TRBJ1-1, with D perhaps matching TRBD1 (5 bases). CDR3 size: 13 residues. Germline lookup yields CDR1 LGHNA and CDR2 YSLEER. Trimming took off 6 bases at V and 5 bases at J, with 13 bases between the two ends. The CDR3 nucleotides are TGCGCCAGCAGACCAGACAAGGGGACTGAAGCTTTCTTT. Translated: CASRPDKGTEAFF.

The chain combines TRBV6-9 with TRBJ2-1; 7 positions agree with TRBD2. The CDR3 extends over 16 amino acids. CDR1 and CDR2 from the germline V gene are MNHGY and SVAAGI. V was pared by 1 base and J by 4 bases, with 7 bases of the junction left unmatched. Here the CDR3 DNA reads TGTGCCAGCAGTTATTTGGCCGGGACTAAATACAATGAGCAGTTCTTC. This translates into CASSYLAGTKYNEQFF.

This chain uses TRBV4-3 with TRBJ2-2, with 11 bases that match TRBD2. Germline loops: CDR1 LGHNA, CDR2 YSLEER. Trimming at V came to 5 bases and at J to 4 bases, leaving 3 bases not matched to a gene. This CDR3 is 15 amino acids long. The CDR3 DNA is TGCGCCAGCAGCTTTAGCGGGAGGGCCACCGGGGAGCTGTTTTTT. Its translation: CASSFSGRATGELFF.

V gene TRBV6-1 combines with J gene TRBJ2-5; possible D gene TRBD1, 6 bases. The CDR3 consists of 14 residues. The germline V gene encodes CDR1 MNHNS and CDR2 SASEGT. V dropped 4 bases and J dropped 6 bases, with 15 bases sitting between them. In nucleotides, the CDR3 is TGTGCCAGCAGTGGGGACATCTCAGGGAAGACCCAGTACTTC. Amino acids: CASSGDISGKTQYF.